This TCR beta chain appears in the sequencing data of a study of T cell changes during pregnancy in multiple sclerosis. This clone was counted once. Sequencing was performed with immunoSEQ multiplex PCR; in TCRdb, only in-frame clones are kept and a portion is missing. Here the sample spans around 16,000 clones, roughly four fifths being singletons. This sequence originates from a female donor in good health, enrolled as a control in a pregnancy study. The sample in question was CD8+ T cells from peripheral blood mononuclear cells, obtained after pregnancy.

CDR3 bases: TGTGCCAGCAGTCTCGGCAGGTCCTACGAGCAGTACTTC. Protein product: CASSLGRSYEQYF. This sequence joins TRBV27 and TRBJ2-7; D is unclear. This CDR3 spans 13 amino acids. Between the trimmed V and J ends, which lost 5 bases and 1 base, there was a span of 9 bases. CDR1 and CDR2 (germline): MNHEY, SMNVEV (reference sequence).